A single sample gave rise to the 5 T cell receptor beta chains below, sequenced in a study of OX40 agonist ivuxolimab in advanced cancers. Profiling relied on immunoSEQ multiplex PCR, and the TCRdb table lists in-frame clones only, not all of them. Of tens of thousands of clones listed, around 89% are singletons. Sequencing used CD4+ or CD8+ T cells sorted from blood, obtained in a trial of the OX40 agonist ivuxolimab. These receptor sequences come from an adult with an advanced solid tumor such as melanoma, head and neck, liver or kidney cancer.

The chain joins TRBV27 to TRBJ1-3; D ambiguous. Germline CDR1 and CDR2: MNHEY and SMNVEV (reference sequence). This CDR3 is 15 amino acids long. The ends were cut back, 5 bases at V and 7 bases at J, with 18 bases in the middle. CDR3 sequence reads: CASSISGSVLNTIYF. The CDR3 DNA follows: TGTGCCAGCAGTATCTCGGGGAGTGTCTTGAACACCATATATTTT.

The chain is built from TRBV29-1 and TRBJ2-3; perhaps D is TRBD1 or TRBD2 (5 bases each). Per germline, CDR1 SQVTM and CDR2 ANQGSEA. The CDR3 is 13 residues long. V dropped 7 bases and J dropped 2 bases, with 13 bases sitting between them. The CDR3 region has the DNA TGCAGCGGCCGGGACCCCTTCACAGATACGCAGTATTTT. This sequence encodes CSGRDPFTDTQYF.

The chain employs TRBV6-6 and TRBJ1-2, with a tentative D call TRBD1 (5 bases). Deletions cut 5 bases from V and 6 bases from J, with 13 bases between. The V gene's germline CDR1 is MNHNY and CDR2 SVGAGI (reference sequence). This CDR3 has 13 amino acids. CDR3 coding DNA: TGTGCCAGCAGTAGCGGGGCAGGAGATGGCTACACCTTC. Translated, it gives CASSSGAGDGYTF.

The chain couples TRBV6-1 to TRBJ2-7; possibly TRBD2 for D (5 bases). The CDR3 has 16 residues. V lost 3 bases to trimming and J lost 0 bases, with 15 bases between them. Germline CDR1 MNHNS, CDR2 SASEGT. CDR3 sequence: CASSDNRLLISYEQYF. DNA of the CDR3: TGTGCCAGCAGTGATAACAGACTACTTATCTCCTACGAGCAGTACTTC.

The V gene is TRBV5-4, the J gene TRBJ2-7, with D perhaps matching TRBD2 (5 bases). From germline, CDR1 is SGHNT and CDR2 YYREEE (reference sequence). The V gene lost 0 bases and the J gene lost 3 bases, with 7 bases spanning the gap. This CDR3 spans 13 amino acids. The DNA for the CDR3 is TGTGCCAGCAGCTTGGATGACTACTACGAGCAGTACTTC. Encoded protein: CASSLDDYYEQYF.